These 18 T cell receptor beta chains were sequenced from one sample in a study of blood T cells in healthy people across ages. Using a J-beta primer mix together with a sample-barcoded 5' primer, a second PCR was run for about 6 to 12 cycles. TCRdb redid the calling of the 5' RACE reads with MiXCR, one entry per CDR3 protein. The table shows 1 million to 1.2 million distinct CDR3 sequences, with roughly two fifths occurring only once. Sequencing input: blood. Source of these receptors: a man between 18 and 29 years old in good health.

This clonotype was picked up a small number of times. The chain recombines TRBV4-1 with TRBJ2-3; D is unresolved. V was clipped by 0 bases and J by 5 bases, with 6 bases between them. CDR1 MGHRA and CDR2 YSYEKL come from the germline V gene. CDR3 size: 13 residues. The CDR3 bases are TGCGCCAGCAGCCAAGAGAAACGAGATACGCAGTATTTT. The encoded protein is CASSQEKRDTQYF.

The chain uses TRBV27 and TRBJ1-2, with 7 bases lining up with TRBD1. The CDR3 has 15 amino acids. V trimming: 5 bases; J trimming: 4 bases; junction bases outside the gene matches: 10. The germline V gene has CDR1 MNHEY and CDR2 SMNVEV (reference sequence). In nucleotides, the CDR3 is TGTGCCAGCAGTGCCGACAGGGTTGGGGGCTATGGCTACACCTTC. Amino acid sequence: CASSADRVGGYGYTF.

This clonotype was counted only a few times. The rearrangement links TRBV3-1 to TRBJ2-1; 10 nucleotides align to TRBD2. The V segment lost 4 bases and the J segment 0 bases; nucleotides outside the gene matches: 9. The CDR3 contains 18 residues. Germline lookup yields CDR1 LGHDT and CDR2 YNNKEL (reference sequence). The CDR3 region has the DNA TGTGCCAGCAGCCGGACTAGCGGAGGGAGGGGCTCCTACAATGAGCAGTTCTTC. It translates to CASSRTSGGRGSYNEQFF.

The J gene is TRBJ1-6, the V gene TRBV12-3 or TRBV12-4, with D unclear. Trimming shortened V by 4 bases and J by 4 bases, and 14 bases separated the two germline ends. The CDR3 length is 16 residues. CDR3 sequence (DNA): TGTGCCAGCAGTTCATTCCGGTCAGCTTATAATTCACCCCTCCACTTT. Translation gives CASSSFRSAYNSPLHF.

The CDR3 DNA sequence: TGTGCCAGCAGTCCCCGGGCTGGCGGGGGGCTTTACAATGAGCAGTTCTTC. Translation gives CASSPRAGGGLYNEQFF. The rearrangement links TRBV6-1 to TRBJ2-1, with 8 bases that match TRBD2. Looked up from germline, CDR1 is MNHNS and CDR2 is SASEGT. After removal of 5 bases from V and 4 bases from J, the junction contained 13 bases not matched to a gene. CDR3 length: 17 amino acids.

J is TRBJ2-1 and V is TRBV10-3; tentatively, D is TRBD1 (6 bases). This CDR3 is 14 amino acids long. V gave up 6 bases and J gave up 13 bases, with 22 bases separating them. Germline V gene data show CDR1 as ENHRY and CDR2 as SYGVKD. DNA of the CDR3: TGTGCCATCAGAAACCAGGGGATTAGAGAGACCCAGTTCTTC. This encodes CAIRNQGIRETQFF.

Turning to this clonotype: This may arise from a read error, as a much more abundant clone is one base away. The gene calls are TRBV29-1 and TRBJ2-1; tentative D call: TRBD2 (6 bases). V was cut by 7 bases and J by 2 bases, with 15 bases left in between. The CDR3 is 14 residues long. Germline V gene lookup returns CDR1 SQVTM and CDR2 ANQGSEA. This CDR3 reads CSAAAGSPYNEQFF. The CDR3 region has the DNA TGCAGCGCCGCAGCGGGTAGCCCCTACAATGAGCAGTTCTTC.

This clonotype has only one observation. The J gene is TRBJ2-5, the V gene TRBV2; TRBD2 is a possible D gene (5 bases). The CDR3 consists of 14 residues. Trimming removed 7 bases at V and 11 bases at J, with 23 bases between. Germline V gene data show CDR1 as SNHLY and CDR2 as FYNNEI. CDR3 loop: CASKVRADDNEQYF. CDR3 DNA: TGTGCCAGCAAGGTGCGGGCTGATGACAATGAGCAGTACTTC.

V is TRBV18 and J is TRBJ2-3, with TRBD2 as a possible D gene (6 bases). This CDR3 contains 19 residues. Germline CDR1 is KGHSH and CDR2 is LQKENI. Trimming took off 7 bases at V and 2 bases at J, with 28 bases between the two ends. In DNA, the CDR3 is TGTGCCAGCTTCACGGGGGACGGCACGGAGCGTTTATTCACAGATACGCAGTATTTT. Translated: CASFTGDGTERLFTDTQYF.

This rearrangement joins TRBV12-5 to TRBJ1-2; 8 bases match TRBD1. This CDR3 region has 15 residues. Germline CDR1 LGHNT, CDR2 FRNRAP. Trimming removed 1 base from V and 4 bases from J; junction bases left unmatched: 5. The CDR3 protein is CASGLGHTGGYGYTF. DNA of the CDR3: TGTGCTAGTGGTTTGGGCCATACAGGGGGCTATGGCTACACCTTC.

CDR3 loop: CSVGGELNTEAFF. The CDR3 nucleotides are TGCAGCGTCGGGGGGGAATTGAACACTGAAGCTTTCTTT. The gene calls are TRBV29-1 and TRBJ1-1; TRBD1 is a possible D gene (5 bases). V was cut by 6 bases and J by 0 bases, with 11 bases left in between. CDR3 size: 13 residues. Germline CDR1 and CDR2: SQVTM and ANQGSEA.

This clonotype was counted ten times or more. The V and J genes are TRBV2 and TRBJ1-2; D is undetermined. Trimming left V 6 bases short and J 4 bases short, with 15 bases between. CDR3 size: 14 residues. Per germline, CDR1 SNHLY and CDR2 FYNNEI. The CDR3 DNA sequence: TGTGCCAGCAGCCCTGCCAGAGGAGTCTATGGCTACACCTTC. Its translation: CASSPARGVYGYTF.

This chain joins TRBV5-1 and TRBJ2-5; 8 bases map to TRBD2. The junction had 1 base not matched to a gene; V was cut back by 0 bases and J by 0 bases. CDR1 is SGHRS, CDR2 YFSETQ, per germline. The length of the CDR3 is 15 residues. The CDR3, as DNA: TGCGCCAGCAGCTTGGTAGCGGGATACCAAGAGACCCAGTACTTC. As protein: CASSLVAGYQETQYF. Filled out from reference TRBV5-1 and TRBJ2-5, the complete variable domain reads KAGVTQTPRYLIKTRGQQVTLSCSPISGHRSVSWYQQTPGQGLQFLFEYFSETQRNKGNFPGRFSGRQFSNSRSEMNVSTLELGDSALYLCASSLVAGYQETQYFGPGTRLLVL.

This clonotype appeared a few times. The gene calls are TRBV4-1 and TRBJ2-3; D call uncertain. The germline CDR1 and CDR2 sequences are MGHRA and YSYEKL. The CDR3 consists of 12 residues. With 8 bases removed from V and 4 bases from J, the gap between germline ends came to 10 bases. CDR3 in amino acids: CASGASADTQYF. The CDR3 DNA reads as TGCGCCAGCGGAGCGAGCGCAGATACGCAGTATTTT.

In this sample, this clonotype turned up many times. CDR3 loop: CASSSGWHGYTF. The CDR3 DNA follows: TGTGCCAGCAGTTCCGGGTGGCATGGCTACACCTTC. The rearrangement joins TRBV27 to TRBJ1-2; D not certain. This CDR3 contains 12 residues. V lost 4 bases and J 6 bases, leaving 9 bases between the germline ends. Germline V gives CDR1 MNHEY, CDR2 SMNVEV (reference sequence).

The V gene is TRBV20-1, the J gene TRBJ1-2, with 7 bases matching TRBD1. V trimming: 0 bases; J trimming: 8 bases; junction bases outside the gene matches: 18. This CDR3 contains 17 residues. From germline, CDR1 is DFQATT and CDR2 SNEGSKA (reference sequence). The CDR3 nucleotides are TGCAGTGCTAGAGATTTCCAGGGGGGAAGACTGACGGAGGGCTACACCTTC. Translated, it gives CSARDFQGGRLTEGYTF.

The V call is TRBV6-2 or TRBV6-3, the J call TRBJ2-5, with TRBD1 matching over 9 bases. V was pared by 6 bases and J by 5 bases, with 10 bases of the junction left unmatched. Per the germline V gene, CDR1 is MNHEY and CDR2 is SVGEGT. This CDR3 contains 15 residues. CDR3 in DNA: TGTGCCAGCAGCGCGACGACAGGGGGTTTGGAGACCCAGTACTTC. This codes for CASSATTGGLETQYF.

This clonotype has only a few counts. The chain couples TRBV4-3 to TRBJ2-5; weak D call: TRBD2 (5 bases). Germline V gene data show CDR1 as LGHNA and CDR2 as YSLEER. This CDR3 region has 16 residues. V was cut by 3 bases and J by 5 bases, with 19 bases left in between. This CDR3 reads CASSQRIPSRGETQYF. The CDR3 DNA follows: TGCGCCAGCAGCCAGCGAATCCCGTCTCGCGGGGAGACCCAGTACTTC.